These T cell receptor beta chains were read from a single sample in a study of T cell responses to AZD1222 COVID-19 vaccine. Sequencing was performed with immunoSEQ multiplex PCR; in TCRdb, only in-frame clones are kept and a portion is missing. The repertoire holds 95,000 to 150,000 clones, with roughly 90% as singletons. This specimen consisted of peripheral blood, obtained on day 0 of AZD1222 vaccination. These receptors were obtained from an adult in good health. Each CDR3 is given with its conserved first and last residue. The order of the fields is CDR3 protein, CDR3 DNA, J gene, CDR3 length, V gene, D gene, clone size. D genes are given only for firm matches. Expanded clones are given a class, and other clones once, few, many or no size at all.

CDR3aa: CASSHRATNEKLFF
CDR3nt: TGTGCCAGCTCACACAGGGCAACTAATGAAAAACTGTTTTTT
j_gene: TRBJ1-4
len: 14
v_gene: TRBV18
d_gene: .
abundance: .

CDR3aa: CASSLLRTYEQYF
CDR3nt: TGTGCCAGCAGCTTGTTAAGGACCTACGAGCAGTACTTC
j_gene: TRBJ2-7
len: 13
v_gene: TRBV5-8
d_gene: .
abundance: once

CDR3aa: CASTETANSYNEQFF
CDR3nt: TGTGCCAGCACCGAGACAGCCAACTCCTACAATGAGCAGTTCTTC
j_gene: TRBJ2-1
len: 15
v_gene: TRBV6-5
d_gene: .
abundance: .

CDR3aa: CASSFRAGVEVGDEQFF
CDR3nt: TGTGCCAGCAGCTTTAGAGCGGGAGTGGAAGTAGGGGATGAGCAGTTCTTC
j_gene: TRBJ2-1
len: 17
v_gene: TRBV13
d_gene: TRBD2
abundance: once

CDR3aa: CASSVQSGQAYGYTF
CDR3nt: TGCGCCAGCAGCGTCCAATCGGGACAGGCCTATGGCTACACCTTC
j_gene: TRBJ1-2
len: 15
v_gene: TRBV5-1
d_gene: TRBD1
abundance: .

CDR3aa: CSAYFNYGYTF
CDR3nt: TGCAGTGCCTACTTTAACTATGGCTACACCTTC
j_gene: TRBJ1-2
len: 11
v_gene: TRBV20-1
d_gene: .
abundance: once

CDR3aa: CASSSGTGGYNEQFF
CDR3nt: TGTGCCAGCAGCTCCGGGACAGGGGGGTACAATGAGCAGTTCTTC
j_gene: TRBJ2-1
len: 15
v_gene: TRBV5-4
d_gene: TRBD1
abundance: .

CDR3aa: CASSSPSPDRQILAF
CDR3nt: TGTGCCAGCAGTTCCCCCTCACCGGACAGACAAATTCTAGCTTTC
j_gene: TRBJ2-7
len: 15
v_gene: TRBV28
d_gene: .
abundance: .

CDR3aa: CASSINRDYEQYF
CDR3nt: TGTGCCAGTAGTATTAACAGGGACTACGAGCAGTACTTC
j_gene: TRBJ2-7
len: 13
v_gene: TRBV19
d_gene: .
abundance: .

CDR3aa: CASAGGGELFF
CDR3nt: TGTGCCAGCGCGGGGGGCGGGGAGCTGTTTTTT
j_gene: TRBJ2-2
len: 11
v_gene: TRBV11-3
d_gene: TRBD2
abundance: once

CDR3aa: CASSSLLRMWGYTF
CDR3nt: TGTGCCAGCAGTTCCCTGCTCCGGATGTGGGGCTACACCTTC
j_gene: TRBJ1-2
len: 14
v_gene: TRBV27
d_gene: .
abundance: .